Listed below are T cell receptor beta chains from one sample, sequenced in a study of regulatory T cells in long-lasting Graves disease. TCRdb ran MiXCR on the multiplex PCR reads and lists one entry per CDR3 protein. The table has about 470,000 distinct CDR3 sequences, more than 13% seen once; the top ten hold 16%. The same specimen was also included in a second study, on T cells in Graves' hyperthyroidism and ophthalmopathy.

Here the sequenced sample was peripheral blood mononuclear cells (PBMCs), taken at new diagnosis, from a patient treated with antithyroid drugs. These TCRs come from a young woman with Graves disease. The CDR3 runs from the conserved cysteine through the conserved F or W. The D gene is left open where the match is weak. Some rows have no size entry. The others give once, few or many, or a class for an expanded clone.

D gene: -
clone size: many
V gene: TRBV27
J gene: TRBJ2-7
CDR3 protein: CASSPASGPYEQYF
CDR3 DNA: TGTGCCAGCAGTCCGGCTAGTGGCCCCTACGAGCAGTACTTC

D gene: TRBD2
clone size: many
V gene: TRBV19
J gene: TRBJ2-5
CDR3 protein: CATIGLAGGQETQYF
CDR3 DNA: TGTGCCACTATAGGACTAGCGGGAGGACAAGAGACCCAGTACTTC

D gene: -
clone size: few
V gene: TRBV4-1
J gene: TRBJ2-7
CDR3 protein: CASSQDGPGLTSPSYEQYF
CDR3 DNA: TGCGCCAGCAGCCAAGATGGGCCGGGACTCACGTCACCCTCCTACGAGCAGTACTTC

D gene: TRBD1
clone size: many
V gene: TRBV28
J gene: TRBJ2-5
CDR3 protein: CASSLTGGYQETQYF
CDR3 DNA: TGTGCCAGCAGTCTCACAGGGGGATACCAAGAGACCCAGTACTTC

D gene: -
clone size: few
V gene: TRBV19
J gene: TRBJ1-1
CDR3 protein: CASSVFGAATEAFF
CDR3 DNA: TGTGCCAGTAGTGTGTTTGGGGCAGCTACTGAAGCTTTCTTT

D gene: TRBD2
clone size: many
V gene: TRBV4-1
J gene: TRBJ2-1
CDR3 protein: CASSQGAGGPGSYNEQFF
CDR3 DNA: TGCGCCAGCAGCCAGGGAGCGGGAGGGCCCGGGTCCTACAATGAGCAGTTCTTC

D gene: TRBD1
clone size: few
V gene: TRBV5-1
J gene: TRBJ2-2
CDR3 protein: CASIDRGHTGELFF
CDR3 DNA: TGCGCCAGCATCGACAGGGGGCACACCGGGGAGCTGTTTTTT

D gene: TRBD2
clone size: few
V gene: TRBV7-2
J gene: TRBJ2-1
CDR3 protein: CASSLSQTHYWTSGSSYNEQFF
CDR3 DNA: TGTGCCAGCAGCCTCTCCCAAACTCATTATTGGACTAGCGGGAGCTCCTACAATGAGCAGTTCTTC

D gene: -
clone size: few
V gene: TRBV10-3
J gene: TRBJ1-1
CDR3 protein: CATRGGEMNTEAFF
CDR3 DNA: TGTGCCACCCGTGGGGGGGAAATGAACACTGAAGCTTTCTTT

D gene: -
clone size: -
V gene: TRBV12-5
J gene: TRBJ1-1
CDR3 protein: CASGLVQLPNTEAFF
CDR3 DNA: TGTGCTAGTGGTTTGGTACAACTACCGAACACTGAAGCTTTCTTT